Following are 6 T cell receptor beta chains from one sample sequenced in a study of cytomegalovirus exposure and HLA in healthy donors. PCR involved 60 Vbeta and 13 Jbeta primers. Generated by immunoSEQ multiplex PCR, the TCRdb table keeps only in-frame clones and is missing some. This table lists just over 150,000 clones. Sequenced material: PBMCs. These TCRs come from a woman aged 55-69 years in good health and CMV-seronegative.

This chain connects TRBV19 to TRBJ1-5; a weak D match, TRBD1 (5 bases). Germline V gene lookup returns CDR1 LNHDA and CDR2 SQIVND (reference sequence). The CDR3 has 13 amino acids. V dropped 8 bases and J dropped 11 bases, with 19 bases sitting between them. The CDR3 here is CASAGGFSETQHF. In DNA, the CDR3 is TGTGCCAGTGCGGGGGGGTTCTCGGAGACCCAGCATTTT.

The chain recombines TRBV9 with TRBJ1-2; TRBD1 agrees at 11 bases. There are 19 residues in the CDR3. Germline V gene data show CDR1 as SGDLS and CDR2 as YYNGEE. The V gene end was trimmed by 0 bases and the J gene end by 4 bases; junction bases not matched to a gene: 14. The CDR3: CASSVGWDRGGGSRYGYTF. As DNA, the CDR3 is TGTGCCAGCAGCGTAGGGTGGGACAGGGGGGGAGGAAGTCGCTATGGCTACACCTTC.

The rearrangement joins TRBV25-1 to TRBJ2-2; D remains unclear. V lost 1 base and J lost 4, with 10 bases in between. The germline gives CDR1 MGHDK, CDR2 SYGVNS. The CDR3 is 15 amino acids. Here the CDR3 DNA reads TGTGCCAGCAGTGAATCCCCCTTGGCCACCGGGGAGCTGTTTTTT. This translates into CASSESPLATGELFF.

The rearrangement uses TRBV2 and TRBJ1-1; maybe TRBD1 (5 bases). Per the germline V gene, CDR1 is SNHLY and CDR2 is FYNNEI. Trimming stripped 7 bases from V and 0 bases from J, with 12 bases between. This CDR3 contains 14 residues. CDR3 residues: CASTGGTMNTEAFF. CDR3 bases: TGTGCCAGCACCGGGGGGACCATGAACACTGAAGCTTTCTTT.

CDR3 sequence (DNA): TGCGCCAGCAGCCACCAGGGGGCTGGCACAGATACGCAGTATTTT. This translates into CASSHQGAGTDTQYF. The J gene is TRBJ2-3, the V gene TRBV5-1, with TRBD1 matching over 8 bases. The V segment lost 4 bases and the J segment 1 base; nucleotides outside the gene matches: 5. The germline V gene has CDR1 SGHRS and CDR2 YFSETQ. The length of the CDR3 is 15 residues.

The chain couples TRBV6-4 to TRBJ2-3; D may be TRBD1 (5 bases). Germline CDR1 is MRHNA and CDR2 is SNTAGT. Trimming removed 0 bases at V and 1 base at J, with 5 bases between. The CDR3 is made up of 14 amino acids. CDR3 coding DNA: TGTGCCAGCAGTGACTCGACAGGCACAGATACGCAGTATTTT. It translates to CASSDSTGTDTQYF.